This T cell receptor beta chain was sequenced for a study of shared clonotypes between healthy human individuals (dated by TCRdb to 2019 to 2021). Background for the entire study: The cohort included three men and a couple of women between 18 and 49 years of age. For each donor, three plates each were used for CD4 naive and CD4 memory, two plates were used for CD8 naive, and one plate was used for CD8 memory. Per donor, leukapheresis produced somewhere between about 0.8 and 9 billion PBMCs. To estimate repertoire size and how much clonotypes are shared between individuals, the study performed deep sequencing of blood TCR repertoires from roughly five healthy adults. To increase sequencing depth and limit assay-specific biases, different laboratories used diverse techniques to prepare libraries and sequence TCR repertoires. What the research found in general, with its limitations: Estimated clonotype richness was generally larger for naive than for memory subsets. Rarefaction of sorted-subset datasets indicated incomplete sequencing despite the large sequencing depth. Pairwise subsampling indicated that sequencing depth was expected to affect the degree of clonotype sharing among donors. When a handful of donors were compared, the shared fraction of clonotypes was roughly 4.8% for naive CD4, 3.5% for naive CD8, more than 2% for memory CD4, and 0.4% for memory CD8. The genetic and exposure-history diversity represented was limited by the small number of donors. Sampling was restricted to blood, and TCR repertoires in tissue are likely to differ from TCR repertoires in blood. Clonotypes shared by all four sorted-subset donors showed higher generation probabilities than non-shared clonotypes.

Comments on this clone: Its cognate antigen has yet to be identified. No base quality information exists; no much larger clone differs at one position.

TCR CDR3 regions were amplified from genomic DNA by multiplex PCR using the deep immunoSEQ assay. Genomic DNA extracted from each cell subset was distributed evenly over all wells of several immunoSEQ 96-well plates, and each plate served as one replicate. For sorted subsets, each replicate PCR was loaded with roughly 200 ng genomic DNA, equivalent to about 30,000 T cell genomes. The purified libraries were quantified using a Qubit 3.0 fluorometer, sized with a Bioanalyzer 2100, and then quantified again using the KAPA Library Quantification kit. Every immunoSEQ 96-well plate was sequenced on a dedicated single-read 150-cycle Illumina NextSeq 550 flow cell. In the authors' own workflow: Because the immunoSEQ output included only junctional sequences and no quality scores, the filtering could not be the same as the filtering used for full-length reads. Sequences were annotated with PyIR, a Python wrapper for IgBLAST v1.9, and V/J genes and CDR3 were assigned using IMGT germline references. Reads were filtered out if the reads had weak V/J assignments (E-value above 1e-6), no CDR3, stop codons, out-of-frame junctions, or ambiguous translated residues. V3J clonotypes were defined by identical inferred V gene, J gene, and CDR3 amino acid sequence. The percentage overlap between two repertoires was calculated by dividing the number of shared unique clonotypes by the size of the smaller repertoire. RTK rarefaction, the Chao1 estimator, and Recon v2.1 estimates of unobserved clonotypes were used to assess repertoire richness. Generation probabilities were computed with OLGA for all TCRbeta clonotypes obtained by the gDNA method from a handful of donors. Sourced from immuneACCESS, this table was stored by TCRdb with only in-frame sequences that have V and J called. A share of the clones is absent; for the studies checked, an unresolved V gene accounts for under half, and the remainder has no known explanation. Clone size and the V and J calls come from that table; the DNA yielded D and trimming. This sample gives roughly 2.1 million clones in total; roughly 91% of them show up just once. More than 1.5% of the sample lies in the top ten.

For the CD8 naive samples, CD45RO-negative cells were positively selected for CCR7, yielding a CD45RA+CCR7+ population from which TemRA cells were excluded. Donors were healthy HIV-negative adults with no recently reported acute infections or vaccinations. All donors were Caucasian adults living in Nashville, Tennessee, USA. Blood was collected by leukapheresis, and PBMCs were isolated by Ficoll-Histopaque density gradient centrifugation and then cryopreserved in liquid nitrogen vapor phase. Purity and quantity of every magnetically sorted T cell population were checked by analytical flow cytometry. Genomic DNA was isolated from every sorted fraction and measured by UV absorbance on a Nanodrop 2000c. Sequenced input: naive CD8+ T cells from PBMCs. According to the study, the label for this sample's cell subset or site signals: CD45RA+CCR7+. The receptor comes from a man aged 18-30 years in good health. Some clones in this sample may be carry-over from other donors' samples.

Read as DNA, the sequence is TGTGCCAGCAGCTTGACCGGGACAGGGGGCAGGGATGGCTACACCTTC. It encodes CASSLTGTGGRDGYTF. The V gene is TRBV5-4 and the J gene is TRBJ1-2; TRBD1 agrees with 12 junctional bases. The germline V gene (reference sequence) supplies CDR1 SGHNT and CDR2 YYREEE. Its CDR3 holds 16 amino acids, cysteine through phenylalanine. Of all the DNA, just the CDR3 is kept, 48 bases in frame from base 1. The germline V and J ends show losses of 1 base and 6 bases respectively, and no gene match explains 7 bases of the junction.